Presented here are 22 T cell receptor beta chains from one specimen sequenced in a study of T cells in tumors after PD-1 blockade. Profiled with immunoSEQ multiplex PCR; TCRdb holds only in-frame clones, not every one. The table shows about 5,800 clones, with 60% to 80% occurring only once. Sequencing was performed on tumor tissue, taken before anti-PD-1 treatment. The receptors come from a human donor with basal cell carcinoma.

CDR3 in DNA: TGTGCCAGCAGTATGAAGTGGACAGGGGTCCATCACCTCTACGAGCAGTACTTC. Its translation is CASSMKWTGVHHLYEQYF. This chain uses TRBV7-8 with TRBJ2-7, with 9 bases aligning to TRBD1. Looked up from germline, CDR1 is SGHVS and CDR2 is FQNEAQ. With 6 bases clipped from V and 3 bases from J, the junction kept 18 bases outside the gene matches. CDR3 length: 18 residues.

The CDR3 sequence: CASSPLPWSDTGELFF. In nucleotides, the CDR3 is TGCGCCAGCAGCCCTCTTCCGTGGTCGGACACCGGGGAGCTGTTTTTT. The chain employs TRBV4-1 and TRBJ2-2; D unresolved. With 4 bases removed from V and 3 bases from J, the gap between germline ends came to 15 bases. Germline assignment: CDR1 MGHRA and CDR2 YSYEKL. This CDR3 has 16 residues.

CDR3 nucleotides: TGTGCCAGCAGTGCCCGGGGCCAAGCCAAAAACATTCAGTACTTC. Residues: CASSARGQAKNIQYF. The V gene is TRBV27, the J gene TRBJ2-4; D may correspond to TRBD1 or TRBD2 (5 bases each). CDR1 is MNHEY and CDR2 is SMNVEV in the germline V gene (reference sequence). The CDR3 contains 15 residues. V gave up 5 bases and J gave up 0 bases, with 11 bases separating them.

This clone was counted once. The rearrangement uses TRBV9 and TRBJ2-7; TRBD1 matches 8 bases. Looked up from germline, CDR1 is SGDLS and CDR2 is YYNGEE. V lost 4 bases to trimming and J lost 7 bases; unmatched junction nucleotides: 10. The CDR3 is 14 amino acids. The CDR3: CASSPRQGSGEQYF. The CDR3 nucleotides read TGTGCCAGCAGCCCCCGACAGGGGTCTGGGGAGCAGTACTTC.

This chain connects TRBV19 to TRBJ2-4, with TRBD1 identical over 7 bases. The CDR3 consists of 16 residues. Germline V gene lookup returns CDR1 LNHDA and CDR2 SQIVND (reference sequence). Germline trimming cut 1 base from V and 2 bases from J; bases unmatched to any gene: 5. The CDR3 nucleotides read TGTGCCAGTAGTATAGGTACAGGGGCGACCAAAAACATTCAGTACTTC. It specifies CASSIGTGATKNIQYF.

This clone is categorized as large (0.1 to 1%). The chain couples TRBV12-3 or TRBV12-4 to TRBJ1-1; perhaps TRBD1 as D (5 bases). V lost 6 bases and J 1 base, leaving 9 bases between the germline ends. This CDR3 has 13 residues. The CDR3 nucleotides read TGTGCCAGCAGCACAGGACCGAACACTGAAGCTTTCTTT. It encodes CASSTGPNTEAFF.

The V and J genes are TRBV6-5 and TRBJ1-6, with TRBD1 matching 8 bases. The CDR3 totals 12 residues. Germline V CDR1 and CDR2: MNHEY, SVGAGI. Unmatched junction bases numbered 0, after V lost 8 bases and J lost 6 bases. The CDR3 protein is CASQGANSPLHF. DNA for the CDR3: TGTGCCAGCCAGGGGGCTAATTCACCCCTCCACTTT.

This clone was observed a few times. V is TRBV5-1 and J is TRBJ2-7; a weak D match, TRBD2 (6 bases). Germline V lookup: CDR1 SGHRS, CDR2 YFSETQ. V was trimmed by 4 bases and J by 3 bases, leaving 11 bases between them. This CDR3 is 13 amino acids long. The CDR3: CASSRGLYYEQYF. The CDR3 nucleotides are TGCGCCAGCAGCAGGGGACTCTACTACGAGCAGTACTTC.

The rearrangement uses TRBV7-3 and TRBJ2-5; 8 bases fit TRBD1. Looked up from germline, CDR1 is SGHTA and CDR2 is FQGTGA. V was clipped by 5 bases and J by 5 bases; unmatched bases: 10. This CDR3 spans 15 amino acids. In DNA form, the CDR3 reads TGTGCCAGCAGCCCTGGGACAGGACCTAGTGAGACCCAGTACTTC. Translated, it gives CASSPGTGPSETQYF.

This clone was seen only a few times. J is TRBJ1-1 and V is TRBV7-6, with TRBD1 identical over 7 bases. V lost 5 bases, J lost 7 bases, and 7 bases stayed unmatched. The CDR3 is made up of 13 amino acids. The germline V gene has CDR1 SGHVS and CDR2 FNYEAQ. The CDR3 sequence is CASSVYRDSEAFF. The DNA for the CDR3 is TGTGCCAGCAGCGTTTACCGGGACAGTGAAGCTTTCTTT.

In this sample, this clone turned up once. The chain combines TRBV6-2 or TRBV6-3 with TRBJ1-1; a possible D gene is TRBD1 (6 bases). From germline, CDR1 is MNHEY and CDR2 SVGEGT. Trimming cost V 4 bases and J 4 bases, with 13 bases left between them. CDR3 length equals 14 residues. Written as DNA, the CDR3 is TGTGCCAGCAGTTCCTGGACAGTCAGCACTGAAGCTTTCTTT. It yields the protein CASSSWTVSTEAFF.

CDR3: CATSPWGGPNQPQHF. Here the CDR3 DNA reads TGTGCCACCAGCCCATGGGGGGGCCCAAATCAGCCCCAGCATTTT. The chain uses TRBV15 and TRBJ1-5; D perhaps matches TRBD1 (6 bases). Germline CDR1 is LNHNV and CDR2 is YYDKDF (reference sequence). The V end was cut by 5 bases, the J end by 4 bases, with 15 bases between. The CDR3 consists of 15 residues.

This clone was seen more than once but under ten times. The chain employs TRBV10-3 and TRBJ1-4; D unresolved. CDR1 and CDR2 from the germline V gene are ENHRY and SYGVKD. Trimming removed 0 bases at V and 14 bases at J, with 13 bases between. The CDR3 loop spans 13 amino acids. This CDR3 reads CAISESGLGALFF. DNA of the CDR3: TGTGCCATCAGTGAGTCAGGCCTGGGAGCGCTGTTTTTT.

This chain uses TRBV5-1 with TRBJ2-3, with TRBD2 identical over 8 bases. Germline V gives CDR1 SGHRS, CDR2 YFSETQ. With 0 bases clipped from V and 1 base from J, the junction kept 7 bases outside the gene matches. This CDR3 comprises 17 residues. CDR3 residues: CASSLVSAGGRTDTQYF. CDR3 in DNA: TGCGCCAGCAGCTTGGTCTCGGCGGGGGGCCGCACAGATACGCAGTATTTT.

This clone was seen a few times. The rearrangement joins TRBV6-1 to TRBJ1-1; D gene unclear. Trimming took off 0 bases at V and 3 bases at J, with 2 bases between the two ends. The CDR3 contains 12 residues. The germline V gene has CDR1 MNHNS and CDR2 SASEGT. CDR3 residues: CASSEAYTEAFF. In DNA, the CDR3 is TGTGCCAGCAGTGAAGCGTACACTGAAGCTTTCTTT.

This clone was detected once. The chain has TRBV3-1 (or the pseudogene TRBV3-2) and TRBJ2-3, with D perhaps matching TRBD2 (5 bases). The CDR3 sequence is 14 residues long. CDR1 LGHDT and CDR2 YNNKEL come from the germline V gene (reference sequence). V was trimmed by 6 bases and J by 6 bases, leaving 16 bases between them. The CDR3 DNA follows: TGTGCCAGCAGTCCCACTAGGAGGCCGGATACGCAGTATTTT. This sequence encodes CASSPTRRPDTQYF.

This clone is labeled medium-sized. The chain uses TRBV7-9 and TRBJ2-5, with 8 bases matching TRBD2. Unmatched junction bases numbered 5, after V lost 0 bases and J lost 2 bases. The CDR3 is 16 amino acids. CDR1 and CDR2 (germline): SEHNR, FQNEAQ (reference sequence). As DNA, the CDR3 is TGTGCCAGCAGCTTAGCGGCTAGCGGGCTACAAGAGACCCAGTACTTC. Protein sequence: CASSLAASGLQETQYF.

This chain links TRBV4-1 with TRBJ1-1; D is undetermined. V lost 1 base and J lost 5, with 14 bases in between. Germline lookup yields CDR1 MGHRA and CDR2 YSYEKL. This CDR3 contains 15 residues. CDR3 in DNA: TGCGCCAGCAGCCAAGTAGACCTTGGGGTAACTGAAGCTTTCTTT. This gives the protein CASSQVDLGVTEAFF.

The rearrangement links TRBV5-1 to TRBJ1-2, with D perhaps TRBD1 (6 bases). V was clipped by 3 bases and J by 6 bases, with 21 bases between them. The CDR3 loop spans 16 amino acids. Germline V CDR1 and CDR2: SGHRS, YFSETQ. CDR3 in amino acids: CASSSRIQPGGDGYTF. CDR3 bases: TGCGCCAGCAGCTCGAGGATACAGCCGGGGGGCGATGGCTACACCTTC.

For this clone: Other DNA sequences in the sample encode the same CDR3. The V gene is TRBV4-1, the J gene TRBJ2-3, with 10 bases that match TRBD2. V lost 1 base, J lost 2 bases, and 3 bases stayed unmatched. This CDR3 has 16 amino acids. Per the germline V gene, CDR1 is MGHRA and CDR2 is YSYEKL. Written as DNA, the CDR3 is TGCGCCAGCAGCCAAGCAGCGGGGGGGTCCACAGATACGCAGTATTTT. Residues: CASSQAAGGSTDTQYF.

The V and J genes are TRBV29-1 and TRBJ1-4, with a weak D call TRBD1 (5 bases). CDR3 length: 14 residues. With 1 base removed from V and 5 bases from J, the gap between germline ends came to 11 bases. Germline-derived CDR1 and CDR2 are SQVTM and ANQGSEA. For the CDR3, the DNA is TGCAGCGTTGAAGGGACATCTGGAAATGAAAAACTGTTTTTT. Translated: CSVEGTSGNEKLFF.

The chain recombines TRBV6-5 with TRBJ2-3; no reliable D call. This CDR3 comprises 12 residues. Germline V CDR1 and CDR2: MNHEY, SVGAGI. With 6 bases removed from V and 0 bases from J, the gap between germline ends came to 4 bases. The CDR3: CASRSSTDTQYF. CDR3 in DNA: TGTGCCAGCAGGTCTAGCACAGATACGCAGTATTTT.